The source of this T cell receptor (beta chain) is a study of blood T cell repertoires in COVID-19. In germline, CDR1 is MNHEY, CDR2 SMNVEV (reference sequence). V dropped 1 base and J dropped 3; count of bases not matched to a gene: 7. This CDR3 region has 17 residues. Per the authors' pipeline: Estimation of nucleated cell counts relied on the amplification of reference gene primers. The repertoire was sequenced with immunoSEQ multiplex PCR; TCRdb's copy has only in-frame clones and lacks some. Clone size and the V and J calls come from that table; the DNA yielded D and trimming. The top ten clones hold 3% of a sample with roughly 380,000 clones, less than 90% of them seen once. In terms of age and location, participants ranged from about 18 to 95 years and lived in approximately 26 US areas. Participants' reported clinical history set cohort assignment. Recovery among Cohort 3 donors was established by two negative PCRs, clearance, or symptom resolution.

The rearrangement uses TRBV27 and TRBJ2-2; TRBD2 matches 8 bases. The TCR originated in a woman under 40 who had recovered from COVID-19. Sequenced: PBMCs or T cells enriched from blood (not recorded which). The CDR3: CASSLYSRAGDTGELFF. The DNA of the CDR3 is TGTGCCAGCAGTTTATATAGTCGAGCGGGAGACACCGGGGAGCTGTTTTTT.